The next 22 T cell receptor beta chains were all read from a single sample in a study of T-cell reconstitution after alpha-beta-depleted transplantation in children. Unique molecular identifiers tagged the TCRbeta library. TCRdb reprocessed the PCR reads with MiXCR, giving one entry per CDR3 protein. The sample includes roughly 350,000 distinct CDR3 sequences, 15% to 20% of them seen just once. Source: PBMCs, mostly from graft donor cells, taken 360 days after TCRalphabeta/CD19-depleted stem cell transplant. These receptor sequences come from a male patient aged 2 to 10 who had a stem cell transplant for acute lymphoblastic leukemia, so the T cells may come from the graft donor.

This clonotype was recorded at least ten times. The V gene is TRBV6-5, the J gene TRBJ1-4; D uncertain. Per the germline V gene, CDR1 is MNHEY and CDR2 is SVGAGI. The CDR3 contains 15 residues. The germline V and J ends were trimmed by 4 bases and 1 base, with 10 bases remaining between them. CDR3 sequence: CASSWRHITNEKLFF. The CDR3 coding sequence is TGTGCCAGCAGTTGGAGACACATAACTAATGAAAAACTGTTTTTT.

This clonotype was detected a few times. This chain uses TRBV6-2 or TRBV6-3 with TRBJ2-1; maybe TRBD1 (5 bases). The CDR3 is 14 amino acids. Germline CDR1 MNHEY, CDR2 SVGEGT. The germline V and J ends were trimmed by 6 bases and 7 bases, with 16 bases remaining between them. The CDR3 here is CASRFRGPGNEQFF. Written as DNA, the CDR3 is TGTGCCAGCAGATTCCGAGGACCAGGGAATGAGCAGTTCTTC.

This clonotype has only a few counts. This chain links TRBV7-9 with TRBJ2-1; maybe TRBD1 (5 bases). This CDR3 is 14 amino acids long. Trimming shortened V by 2 bases and J by 8 bases, and 13 bases separated the two germline ends. Per the germline V gene, CDR1 is SEHNR and CDR2 is FQNEAQ (reference sequence). The CDR3 region has the DNA TGTGCCAGCAGCTTAAGGGGCGCCGGCCATGAGCAGTTCTTC. This sequence encodes CASSLRGAGHEQFF.

The genes are TRBV14 and TRBJ1-1; possibly TRBD1 for D (6 bases). V gave up 11 bases and J gave up 1 base, with 35 bases separating them. This CDR3 spans 20 amino acids. The germline gives CDR1 SGHDN, CDR2 FVKESK. For the CDR3, the DNA is TGTGCCGGGGGCGTGGGGATGTTGTGTCCGGACGGTTGGGCGAACACTGAAGCTTTCTTT. It is translated as CAGGVGMLCPDGWANTEAFF.

Only a few counts were recorded for this clonotype. V and J are TRBV12-3 or TRBV12-4 and TRBJ1-5, with unresolved D. The ends were cut back, 7 bases at V and 5 bases at J, with 15 bases in the middle. This CDR3 is built from 14 residues. The DNA of the CDR3 is TGTGCCAGCACGGGTACGGGAACCCATCAGCCCCAGCATTTT. This encodes CASTGTGTHQPQHF.

The chain joins TRBV14 to TRBJ2-1, with D possibly TRBD2 on 7 matching bases. CDR1 SGHDN and CDR2 FVKESK come from the germline V gene. Trimming left V 1 base short and J 9 bases short, with 13 bases between. The length of the CDR3 is 14 residues. CDR3 region: CASSQAAGAGEQFF. In DNA form, the CDR3 reads TGTGCCAGCAGCCAAGCCGCGGGGGCGGGTGAGCAGTTCTTC.

The rearrangement joins TRBV7-2 to TRBJ2-1, with D perhaps given as TRBD1 or TRBD2 (5 bases each). The CDR3 covers 13 residues. Germline V gene sequence: CDR1 SGHTA, CDR2 FQGNSA. Trimming took 1 base from V and 12 from J, leaving 13 bases between them. The DNA of the CDR3 is TGTGCCAGCAGCTTAGGAGGGGCCTATTCGCAGTTCTTC. This codes for CASSLGGAYSQFF.

The V and J genes are TRBV30 and TRBJ2-2; D unresolved. V lost 3 bases and J 1 base, leaving 0 bases between the germline ends. The CDR3 spans 11 residues. Germline CDR1 GTSNPN, CDR2 SVGIG (reference sequence). CDR3 loop: CAWRNTGELFF. CDR3 in DNA: TGTGCCTGGAGGAACACCGGGGAGCTGTTTTTT.

The chain is built from TRBV5-5 and TRBJ2-3, with D possibly being TRBD1 (5 bases). V lost 4 bases, J lost 2 bases, and 17 bases lay in between. CDR1 and CDR2 (germline): SGHKS, YYEKEE (reference sequence). This CDR3 is built from 16 residues. The CDR3 DNA follows: TGTGCCAGCAGCGTCCCCGCCAGGGTATCCACAGATACGCAGTATTTT. It codes for CASSVPARVSTDTQYF.

In this sample, this clonotype turned up a few times. This chain links TRBV4-3 with TRBJ2-5; possibly TRBD2 for D (6 bases). The CDR3 spans 15 residues. Looked up from germline, CDR1 is LGHNA and CDR2 is YSLEER. Trimming stripped 0 bases from V and 5 bases from J, with 13 bases between. CDR3: CASSQDLTSGETQYF. CDR3 nucleotides: TGCGCCAGCAGCCAAGATCTGACCAGCGGGGAGACCCAGTACTTC.

This rearrangement joins TRBV11-1 to TRBJ2-7; perhaps D is TRBD1 or TRBD2 (5 bases each). CDR1 is SGHAT, CDR2 FQDESV, per germline (reference sequence). Trimming stripped 5 bases from V and 4 bases from J, with 18 bases between. The CDR3 contains 15 residues. The CDR3: CASSPTVTGGYEQYF. In nucleotides, the CDR3 is TGTGCCAGCAGCCCAACCGTTACAGGAGGTTACGAGCAGTACTTC.

In this sample, this clonotype turned up a few times. The rearrangement joins TRBV4-1 to TRBJ2-7; the D gene is possibly TRBD1 (5 bases). V lost 1 base and J 3 bases, leaving 10 bases between the germline ends. This CDR3 is built from 14 residues. CDR1 and CDR2 (germline): MGHRA, YSYEKL. The CDR3 loop is CASSQGPGRYEQYF. In DNA form, the CDR3 reads TGCGCCAGCAGCCAAGGTCCAGGGCGCTACGAGCAGTACTTC.

V is TRBV5-1 and J is TRBJ2-3; the match to TRBD2 covers 10 bases. The CDR3 has 18 residues. Per germline, CDR1 SGHRS and CDR2 YFSETQ. Germline trimming cut 1 base from V and 0 bases from J; bases unmatched to any gene: 8. CDR3 residues: CASSLWASGSDSTDTQYF. The CDR3 DNA is TGCGCCAGCAGCTTGTGGGCTAGCGGGAGCGATAGCACAGATACGCAGTATTTT. The variable domain in full, with the rest retrieved from reference TRBV5-1 and TRBJ2-3, is KAGVTQTPRYLIKTRGQQVTLSCSPISGHRSVSWYQQTPGQGLQFLFEYFSETQRNKGNFPGRFSGRQFSNSRSEMNVSTLELGDSALYLCASSLWASGSDSTDTQYFGPGTRLTVL.

At least ten counts were recorded for this clonotype. The V and J genes are TRBV5-1 and TRBJ2-7, with 9 bases identical to TRBD1. Germline CDR1 is SGHRS and CDR2 is YFSETQ. V was pared by 4 bases and J by 0 bases, with 5 bases of the junction left unmatched. This CDR3 spans 15 amino acids. The chain's CDR3 is CASSTGTGPSYEQYF. CDR3 in DNA: TGCGCCAGCAGCACGGGGACAGGGCCCTCCTACGAGCAGTACTTC.

In DNA, the CDR3 is TGTGCCAGCAGAGGAGACAGGGGCTACGAAGCTTTCTTT. It is translated as CASRGDRGYEAFF. The gene calls are TRBV6-2 or TRBV6-3 and TRBJ1-1, with TRBD1 identical over 8 bases. The CDR3 is 13 residues long. J gave up 8 bases and V 6 bases, and 8 bases lay outside the gene matches. Germline lookup yields CDR1 MNHEY and CDR2 SVGEGT.

A few counts support this clonotype. In DNA form, the CDR3 reads TGTGCCAGCAGTTGGCTTAGAGAGACCCAGTACTTC. It yields the protein CASSWLRETQYF. V is TRBV28 and J is TRBJ2-5; D remains unclear. This CDR3 is built from 12 residues. Trimming shortened V by 4 bases and J by 4 bases, and 7 bases separated the two germline ends. CDR1 is MDHEN and CDR2 is SYDVKM in the germline V gene. Based on the CDR3 plus reference TRBV28 and TRBJ2-5, the full variable domain is DVKVTQSSRYLVKRTGEKVFLECVQDMDHENMFWYRQDPGLGLRLIYFSYDVKMKEKGDIPEGYSVSREKKERFSLILESASTNQTSMYLCASSWLRETQYFGPGTRLLVL.

The V and J genes are TRBV28 and TRBJ2-5; TRBD2 matches 12 bases. The germline CDR1 and CDR2 sequences are MDHEN and SYDVKM. Trimming cost V 3 bases and J 3 bases; bases outside gene matches: 2. This CDR3 comprises 15 residues. The CDR3 coding sequence is TGTGCCAGCAGTTTGGCTAGCGGGAGGGAAGAGACCCAGTACTTC. Translation: CASSLASGREETQYF.

The J gene is TRBJ2-3, the V gene TRBV12-3 or TRBV12-4; D is possibly TRBD2 (5 bases). V shed 0 bases and J shed 4 bases, with 11 bases lying between them. The CDR3 totals 15 residues. The DNA of the CDR3 is TGTGCCAGCAGTTTAGCCGGCCGGGGTTCAGATACGCAGTATTTT. Translated: CASSLAGRGSDTQYF.

This clonotype was recorded many times. V usage is TRBV10-2 and J usage is TRBJ2-1, with D possibly being TRBD2 (6 bases). The CDR3 runs to 14 residues. Per the germline V gene, CDR1 is WSHSY and CDR2 is SAAADI. With 0 bases removed from V and 16 bases from J, the gap between germline ends came to 19 bases. The DNA for the CDR3 is TGCGCCAGCAGTGAGTCCCCAGCGGGCCCTTTATTTTTCTTC. Amino acids: CASSESPAGPLFFF.

The chain has TRBV6-5 and TRBJ2-1; TRBD2 might be the D (5 bases). The germline gives CDR1 MNHEY, CDR2 SVGAGI. This CDR3 comprises 15 residues. Trimming shortened V by 4 bases and J by 4 bases, and 14 bases separated the two germline ends. The CDR3 nucleotides read TGTGCCAGCAGTTTTGCAAGCGGAGATTACAATGAGCAGTTCTTC. It yields the protein CASSFASGDYNEQFF.

The rearrangement links TRBV11-2 to TRBJ2-2, with unresolved D. The ends were cut back, 1 base at V and 0 bases at J, with 15 bases in the middle. CDR1 is SGHAT, CDR2 FQNNGV, per germline. The CDR3 is 18 residues long. In DNA form, the CDR3 reads TGTGCCAGCAGCTTAGTGTCGGTTCTGGCTGCGAACACCGGGGAGCTGTTTTTT. This translates into CASSLVSVLAANTGELFF. The whole variable domain, remainder taken from reference TRBV11-2 and TRBJ2-2, is EAGVAQSPRYKIIEKRQSVAFWCNPISGHATLYWYQQILGQGPKLLIQFQNNGVVDDSQLPKDRFSAERLKGVDSTLKIQPAKLEDSAVYLCASSLVSVLAANTGELFFGEGSRLTVL.

This clonotype turned up a few times. V gene TRBV18 combines with J gene TRBJ2-2, with a tentative D call TRBD2 (5 bases). V was cut by 3 bases and J by 3 bases, with 11 bases left in between. CDR3 length: 15 residues. The germline CDR1 and CDR2 sequences are KGHSH and LQKENI. For the CDR3, the DNA is TGTGCCAGCTCACCCCGAGGGAGTCACACCGGGGAGCTGTTTTTT. It codes for CASSPRGSHTGELFF.